This is a list of T cell receptor beta chains from one sample in a study of T cell responses to AZD1222 COVID-19 vaccine. Profiled with immunoSEQ multiplex PCR; TCRdb holds only in-frame clones, not every one. The sample contains about 170,000 clones, over 85% of which appear only once. The sequenced sample was peripheral blood, obtained on day 0 of AZD1222 vaccination. Receptors originate from an adult in good health. The CDR3 runs from the conserved cysteine through the conserved F or W. D genes are given only for firm matches. A clone size is listed for some rows: how often the clone was seen (once, few, many), or a class if it is expanded.

clone_size j_call d_call v_call cdr3_aa cdr3_nt
. TRBJ2-2 TRBD1 TRBV5-6 CASSTGGYTGELFF TGTGCCAGCAGCACAGGGGGTTACACCGGGGAGCTGTTTTTT
. TRBJ2-1 . TRBV27 CASSFTGYNEQFF TGTGCCAGCAGTTTTACGGGTTACAATGAGCAGTTCTTC
. TRBJ2-7 TRBD2 TRBV4-2 CASSPAGGRSYEQYF TGTGCCAGCAGCCCAGCGGGCGGGAGGTCCTACGAGCAGTACTTC
. TRBJ2-5 . TRBV15 CATSRDSSNQETQYF TGTGCCACCAGCAGAGATAGTAGCAACCAAGAGACCCAGTACTTC
. TRBJ2-1 . TRBV10-3 CAISDGGHGNNEQFF TGTGCCATCAGTGATGGAGGACACGGGAACAATGAGCAGTTCTTC
. TRBJ2-1 . TRBV5-6 CASSLAAAPASYNEQFF TGTGCCAGCAGCTTGGCCGCGGCGCCCGCTTCCTACAATGAGCAGTTCTTC
. TRBJ2-6 . TRBV4-3 CASSQRLTGANVLTF TGCGCCAGCAGCCAACGTCTAACAGGGGCCAACGTCCTGACTTTC
. TRBJ1-1 TRBD1 TRBV6-4 CASSENPGPGGTEAFF TGTGCCAGCAGTGAGAACCCGGGGCCAGGGGGCACTGAAGCTTTCTTT
. TRBJ2-1 TRBD2 TRBV12-5 CASGLTGTSGWNEQFF TGTGCTAGTGGCCTAACCGGGACTAGCGGTTGGAATGAGCAGTTCTTC
once TRBJ2-1 TRBD2 TRBV7-3 CASSLGLAGNNEQFF TGTGCCAGCAGCTTAGGGCTAGCGGGGAACAATGAGCAGTTCTTC
. TRBJ2-5 TRBD1 TRBV11-1 CASSRRDRAAQYF TGTGCCAGCAGCCGAAGGGACAGGGCGGCCCAGTACTTC
once TRBJ1-4 . TRBV5-4 CASSLEGPTSTNEKLFF TGTGCCAGCAGCTTGGAGGGGCCTACCTCAACTAATGAAAAACTGTTTTTT
. TRBJ1-1 . TRBV30 CAWSVKTPPNTEAFF TGTGCCTGGAGTGTTAAGACCCCGCCGAACACTGAAGCTTTCTTT
. TRBJ1-3 . TRBV15 CATSRGDGGSGNTIYF TGTGCCACCAGCAGAGGGGACGGCGGCTCTGGAAACACCATATATTTT
. TRBJ2-5 TRBD2 TRBV7-3 CASSSGSSGGAKTQYF TGTGCCAGCAGCTCCGGATCTAGCGGGGGGGCTAAGACCCAGTACTTC
few TRBJ2-7 TRBD1 TRBV6-2/TRBV6-3 CASSHKYRSQGAGYEQYF TGTGCCAGCAGTCACAAATATAGATCGCAGGGGGCTGGCTACGAGCAGTACTTC
. TRBJ1-2 . TRBV18 CASSPRTGAFYGYTF TGTGCCAGCTCACCCCGGACGGGGGCTTTCTATGGCTACACCTTC
. TRBJ1-1 . TRBV5-1 CASSLEPRQTVNTEAFF TGCGCCAGCAGCTTGGAACCTCGTCAGACAGTGAACACTGAAGCTTTCTTT
. TRBJ2-5 . TRBV11-2 CASRSRERTETQYF TGTGCCAGCAGGTCTCGAGAGAGAACCGAGACCCAGTACTTC
. TRBJ2-2 . TRBV29-1 CSVEDPDTGELFF TGCAGCGTTGAAGATCCAGACACCGGGGAGCTGTTTTTT
. TRBJ2-3 TRBD2 TRBV3-1/TRBV3-2 CASSLLATITDTQYF TGTGCCAGCAGCCTACTAGCGACCATCACAGATACGCAGTATTTT
. TRBJ2-3 TRBD2 TRBV6-5 CASSLGRAADTQYF TGTGCCAGCTCACTCGGGAGGGCCGCAGATACGCAGTATTTT
. TRBJ2-5 TRBD2 TRBV7-9 CASSLGEGSWETQYF TGTGCCAGCAGCTTGGGGGAGGGCTCGTGGGAGACCCAGTACTTC
. TRBJ1-6 TRBD1 TRBV7-9 CASSFGTGYNSPLHF TGTGCCAGCAGCTTCGGGACAGGTTATAATTCACCCCTCCACTTT
. TRBJ1-4 . TRBV12-5 CASAFGAFGEKLFF TGTGCTAGTGCCTTTGGGGCTTTCGGGGAAAAACTGTTTTTT
. TRBJ1-4 TRBD1 TRBV29-1 CSVFLGGAGEKLFF TGCAGCGTTTTCCTAGGGGGCGCGGGAGAAAAACTGTTTTTT
. TRBJ2-1 . TRBV29-1 CSVGRRDNEQFF TGCAGCGTTGGCCGAAGAGACAATGAGCAGTTCTTC
. TRBJ2-3 TRBD2 TRBV9 CASSGNSGDTQYF TGTGCCAGCAGCGGAAATAGCGGGGATACGCAGTATTTT
. TRBJ2-2 . TRBV5-1 CASRPRQEVGELFF TGCGCCAGCAGACCACGTCAGGAAGTCGGGGAGCTGTTTTTT
. TRBJ2-7 TRBD1 TRBV5-1 CASSPRDRWDYEQYF TGCGCCAGCAGCCCCCGGGACAGGTGGGACTACGAGCAGTACTTC
. TRBJ2-5 TRBD2 TRBV7-3 CASSPSSGEETQYF TGTGCCAGCTCTCCCTCTAGCGGGGAAGAGACCCAGTACTTC
few TRBJ1-6 . TRBV6-5 CASSYSRQVYNSPLHF TGTGCCAGCAGTTACTCGCGGCAGGTCTATAATTCACCCCTCCACTTT
. TRBJ2-6 . TRBV21-1 CASSKALFGTGRPWGGANVLTF TGTGCCAGCAGCAAAGCGCTTTTTGGGACAGGGAGGCCCTGGGGTGGGGCCAACGTCCTGACTTTC
. TRBJ1-2 . TRBV15 CATSREGFGYGYTF TGTGCCACCAGCAGAGAGGGTTTCGGCTATGGCTACACCTTC
. TRBJ1-6 TRBD1 TRBV5-5 CASSSDRGNSPLHF TGTGCCAGCAGCTCCGACAGGGGGAATTCACCCCTCCACTTT
. TRBJ1-1 . TRBV5-4 CASSLDRTGAFF TGTGCCAGCAGCTTGGATCGGACGGGAGCTTTCTTT
. TRBJ1-1 . TRBV29-1 CSVPLFEAFF TGCAGCGTTCCATTATTCGAAGCTTTCTTT
. TRBJ1-2 . TRBV7-9 CASSPDVGGAGYGYTF TGTGCCAGCAGCCCAGACGTGGGGGGCGCCGGCTATGGCTACACCTTC
once TRBJ2-3 . TRBV5-5 CASSIRGDVTDTQYF TGTGCCAGCAGCATTCGTGGGGACGTCACAGATACGCAGTATTTT
. TRBJ1-5 . TRBV2 CASSEALLDQHF TGTGCCAGCAGTGAAGCGCTTCTGGACCAGCATTTT
. TRBJ2-7 . TRBV30 CAWSVLTGSYEQYF TGTGCCTGGAGTGTACTGACGGGGTCCTACGAGCAGTACTTC